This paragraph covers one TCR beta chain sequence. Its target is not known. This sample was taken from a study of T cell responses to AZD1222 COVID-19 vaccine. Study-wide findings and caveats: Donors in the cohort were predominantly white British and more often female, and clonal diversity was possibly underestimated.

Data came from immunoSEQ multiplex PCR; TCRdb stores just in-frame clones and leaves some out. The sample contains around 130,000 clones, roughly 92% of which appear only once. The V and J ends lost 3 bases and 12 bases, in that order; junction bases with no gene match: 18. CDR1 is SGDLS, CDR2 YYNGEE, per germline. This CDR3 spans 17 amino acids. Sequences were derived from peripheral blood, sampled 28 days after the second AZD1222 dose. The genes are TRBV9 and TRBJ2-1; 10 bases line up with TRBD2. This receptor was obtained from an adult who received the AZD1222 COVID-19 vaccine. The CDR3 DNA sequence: TGTGCCAGCAGCGGCAGCGGGAGGGCCGACTCCCCTGTGGGGCAGTTCTTC. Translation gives CASSGSGRADSPVGQFF.